There are many counts of the clone carrying this TCR beta chain. What it binds is not known. This record belongs to a study of spatial heterogeneity in lung cancer. Study-level information: Raw-read counts averaged over ten per unique TCR and UMI combination. Overall study findings and caveats: Counts of expanded alpha and beta TCRs within tumors tracked the tumor nonsynonymous mutation count.

TCRdb ran MiXCR on the 5' RACE reads and lists one entry per CDR3 protein. The sample yields around 95,000 distinct CDR3 sequences, nearly 4.5% seen once. The sample's time point: sample taken at primary tumor resection. Looked up from germline, CDR1 is MDHEN and CDR2 is SYDVKM. The V gene lost 6 bases and the J gene lost 6 bases, with 18 bases spanning the gap. This CDR3 has 15 amino acids. The specimen comprised lung tumor tissue, sampled at surgery. The V call is TRBV28, the J call TRBJ1-5; D might be TRBD1 (5 bases). This clonotype was obtained from a male donor with early-stage non-small cell lung cancer. CDR3 sequence: CASRVGPGPRQPQHF. The CDR3, as DNA: TGTGCCAGCAGGGTCGGCCCGGGGCCCCGTCAGCCCCAGCATTTT.